This T cell receptor (beta chain) was documented in a study of T-cell memory formation after mild COVID-19. Study background: The two donors had largely donor-specific TCR clusters. Study-level results: Whereas later expanders leaned CD4+, clones contracting day 15 to 85 showed a balanced CD4/CD8 makeup.

About this clonotype: Its target is unknown.

Germline loops: CDR1 SEHNR, CDR2 FQNEAQ (reference sequence). This CDR3 comprises 13 residues. V shed 5 bases and J shed 8 bases, with 15 bases lying between them. TCRdb reprocessed the 5' RACE reads with MiXCR, giving one entry per CDR3 protein. The sample contains around 310,000 distinct CDR3 sequences, 15% to 20% of which appear only once. Source material: PBMCs or a T cell subset sorted from them (not recorded which). This receptor was identified in a man aged 18-30 years who had mild COVID-19 (a few samples of this study predate the infection). Cell type and time point are not known. The V and J genes are TRBV7-9 and TRBJ1-2, with a weak D call TRBD1 (6 bases). The CDR3 region is CASSIRQAIGYTF. The CDR3 DNA reads as TGTGCCAGCAGCATCAGACAGGCAATCGGCTACACCTTC.